This TCR beta chain was observed in a study of blood T cell repertoires in COVID-19. J gave up 5 bases and V 4 bases, and 9 bases lay outside the gene matches. The germline CDR1 and CDR2 sequences are SGHNT and YYREEE (reference sequence). This CDR3 contains 16 residues. Original processing notes: Estimated nucleated cell counts came from reference gene primer amplification. Here immunoSEQ multiplex PCR was the method, and the copy in TCRdb shows in-frame clones only, minus some. D and trimming come from the DNA, and the V and J calls and clone size come from that table. The sample holds about 200,000 clones, 80% to 90% seen once.

The chain employs TRBV5-4 and TRBJ2-3, with TRBD2 identical over 11 bases. Specimen: peripheral blood. The TCR sequence derives from a human donor in a cohort sampled during active COVID-19. CDR3 loop: CASSIIAGGPGDTQYF. The CDR3 coding sequence is TGTGCCAGCAGCATCATAGCGGGAGGGCCAGGAGATACGCAGTATTTT.